The 3 T cell receptor beta chains below come from one sample, sequenced in a study of blood T cell repertoires in COVID-19. This table comes from immunoSEQ multiplex PCR, and its TCRdb copy is limited to in-frame clones, with some not included. The sample consists of around 150,000 clones, 70% to 80% of them appearing once. The sample taken for sequencing was peripheral blood. Receptors originate from a woman aged 80 or over with active or convalescent COVID-19.

Ten or more counts support this clone. This rearrangement joins TRBV6-5 to TRBJ1-2; TRBD1 agrees at 7 bases. Germline CDR1 reads MNHEY; CDR2 reads SVGAGI. V was clipped by 5 bases and J by 4 bases; unmatched bases: 10. The CDR3 loop spans 15 amino acids. CDR3 residues: CASSPLTGLGYGYTF. CDR3 nucleotides: TGTGCCAGCAGTCCACTGACAGGGTTAGGCTATGGCTACACCTTC.

The chain uses TRBV7-9 and TRBJ1-3, with D unresolved. The V and J ends lost 5 bases and 0 bases respectively, with 11 bases between them. The CDR3 consists of 15 residues. The germline gives CDR1 SEHNR, CDR2 FQNEAQ (reference sequence). CDR3 coding DNA: TGTGCCAGCAGCCCTGACGGGAGCTCTGGAAACACCATATATTTT. This codes for CASSPDGSSGNTIYF.

This clone was counted between two and nine times. V gene TRBV19 combines with J gene TRBJ2-1, with D possibly matching TRBD1 (6 bases). The CDR3 spans 16 residues. The germline V gene has CDR1 LNHDA and CDR2 SQIVND (reference sequence). V shed 5 bases and J shed 2 bases, with 16 bases lying between them. CDR3 loop: CASSPPFGTPYNEQFF. In DNA, the CDR3 is TGTGCCAGTAGTCCCCCTTTTGGGACACCCTACAATGAGCAGTTCTTC.